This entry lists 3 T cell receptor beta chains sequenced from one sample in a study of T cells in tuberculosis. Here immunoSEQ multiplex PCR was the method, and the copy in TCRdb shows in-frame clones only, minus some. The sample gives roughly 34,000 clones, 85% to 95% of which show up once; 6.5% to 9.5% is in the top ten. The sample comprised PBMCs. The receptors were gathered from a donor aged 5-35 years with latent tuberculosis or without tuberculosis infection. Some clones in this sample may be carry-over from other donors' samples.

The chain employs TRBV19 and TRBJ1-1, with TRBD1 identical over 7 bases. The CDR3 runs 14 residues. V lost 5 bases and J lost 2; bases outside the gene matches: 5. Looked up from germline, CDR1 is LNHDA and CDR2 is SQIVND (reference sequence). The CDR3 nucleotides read TGTGCCAGTAGTGGAAACAGGGGTAACACTGAAGCTTTCTTT. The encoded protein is CASSGNRGNTEAFF. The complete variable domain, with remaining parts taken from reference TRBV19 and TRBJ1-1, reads DGGITQSPKYLFRKEGQNVTLSCEQNLNHDAMYWYRQDPGQGLRLIYYSQIVNDFQKGDIAEGYSVSREKKESFPLTVTSAQKNPTAFYLCASSGNRGNTEAFFGQGTRLTVV.

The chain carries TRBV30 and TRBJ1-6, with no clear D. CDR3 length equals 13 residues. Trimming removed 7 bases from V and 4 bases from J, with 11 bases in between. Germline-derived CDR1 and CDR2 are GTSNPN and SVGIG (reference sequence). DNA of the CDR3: TGTGCCTACGCTGGGCAGTATAATTCACCCCTCCACTTT. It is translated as CAYAGQYNSPLHF.

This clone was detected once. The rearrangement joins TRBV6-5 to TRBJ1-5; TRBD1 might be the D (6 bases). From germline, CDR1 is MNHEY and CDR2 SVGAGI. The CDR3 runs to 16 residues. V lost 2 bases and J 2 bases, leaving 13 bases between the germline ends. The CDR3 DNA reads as TGTGCCAGCAGTTACGACAGGAAGGGAGGCAATCAGCCCCAGCATTTT. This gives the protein CASSYDRKGGNQPQHF.